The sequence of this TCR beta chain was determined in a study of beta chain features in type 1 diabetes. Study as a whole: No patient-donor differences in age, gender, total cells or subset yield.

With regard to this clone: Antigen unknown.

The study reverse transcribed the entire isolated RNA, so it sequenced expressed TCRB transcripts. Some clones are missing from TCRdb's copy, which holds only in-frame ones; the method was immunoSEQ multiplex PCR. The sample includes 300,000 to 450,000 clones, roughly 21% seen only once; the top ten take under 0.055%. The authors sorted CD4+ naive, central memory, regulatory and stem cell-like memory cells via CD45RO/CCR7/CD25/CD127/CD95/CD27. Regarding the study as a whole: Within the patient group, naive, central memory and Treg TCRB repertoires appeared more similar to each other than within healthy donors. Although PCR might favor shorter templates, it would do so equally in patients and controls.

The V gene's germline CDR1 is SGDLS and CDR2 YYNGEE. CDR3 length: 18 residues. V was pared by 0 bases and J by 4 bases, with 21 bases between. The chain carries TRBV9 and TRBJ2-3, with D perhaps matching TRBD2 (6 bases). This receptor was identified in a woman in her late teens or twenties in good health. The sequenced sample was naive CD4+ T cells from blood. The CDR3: CASSVERGRAWRADTQYF. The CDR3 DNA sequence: TGTGCCAGCAGCGTAGAACGAGGCAGGGCCTGGAGGGCAGATACGCAGTATTTT.